The source of this T cell receptor beta chain is a study of OX40 agonist ivuxolimab in advanced cancers. Study details: From 23 to 79 years was the age range, with a mean of around 54 years, and about 83% were male.

Study-level results: The mean number of expanded clones was higher in CD8+ T cells than in CD4+.

A remark on this clone: Its antigen is not identified.

Trimming stripped 0 bases from V and 3 bases from J, with 13 bases between. In germline, CDR1 is SGDLS, CDR2 YYNGEE. This CDR3 is 15 amino acids long. Sequencing used immunoSEQ multiplex PCR; TCRdb keeps in-frame clones, though not all of them. The table records about 72,000 clones, about four fifths of them present only once. If patients had autoimmune disease history or systemic immunosuppression, they were excluded. The chain employs TRBV9 and TRBJ2-7, with no clear D. Specimen: CD4+ or CD8+ T cells sorted from blood, collected in a trial of the OX40 agonist ivuxolimab. The TCR comes from an adult with an advanced solid tumor such as melanoma, head and neck, liver or kidney cancer. The CDR3 sequence is CASSVAASSLYEQYF. For the CDR3, the DNA is TGTGCCAGCAGCGTAGCGGCTTCGAGCCTCTACGAGCAGTACTTC.